This T cell receptor (beta chain) was found in a study of T-cell reconstitution after alpha-beta-depleted transplantation in children. Germline values: CDR1 MDHEN, CDR2 SYDVKM. This CDR3 has 15 residues. Unmatched junction bases numbered 1, after V lost 0 bases and J lost 5 bases. Using unique molecular identifiers, the investigators prepared the TCRbeta library. TCRdb called the PCR reads again in MiXCR, with one record for every CDR3 protein. Altogether approximately 32,000 distinct CDR3 sequences are present, under 7.5% being singletons, with the ten largest covering roughly 27%. This clonotype appeared many times. The antigen is not known. Study-wide findings and caveats: Several hundred expanded graft clones reportedly supplied alpha-beta T cells about two months after transplant. The authors attributed T-cell counts and diversity one year after transplant mostly to newly produced T cells.

The rearrangement uses TRBV28 and TRBJ2-2; 9 nucleotides match TRBD1. The clonotype comes from a child in the first two years of life who had a stem cell transplant for acute myeloid leukemia, so the T cells may come from the graft donor. Here the sequenced sample was peripheral blood, taken 60 days after TCRalphabeta/CD19-depleted stem cell transplant. The CDR3 loop is CASSLWDRGTGELFF. The DNA for the CDR3 is TGTGCCAGCAGTTTATGGGACAGGGGTACCGGGGAGCTGTTTTTT. Looking up the rest from reference TRBV28 and TRBJ2-2 gives the full variable domain: DVKVTQSSRYLVKRTGEKVFLECVQDMDHENMFWYRQDPGLGLRLIYFSYDVKMKEKGDIPEGYSVSREKKERFSLILESASTNQTSMYLCASSLWDRGTGELFFGEGSRLTVL.